Sequencing of this T cell receptor (beta chain) was carried out in a study of cytomegalovirus exposure and HLA in healthy donors. Whole-study findings and limits: Later, an analysis showed that TCR beta chains associated with HLA were more clonally expanded than others that were equally common. Serostatus for CMV was the only available immune exposure information.

This clone was seen a few times. Its specificity is not known. It was with 60 Vbeta and 13 Jbeta primers that the PCR ran. TCRdb keeps only in-frame clones here, not all; method: immunoSEQ multiplex PCR. The repertoire holds about 140,000 clones, with about 8.9% as singletons. The length of the CDR3 is 15 residues. The germline V gene has CDR1 SGDLS and CDR2 YYNGEE. V lost 6 bases, J lost 2 bases, and 14 bases lay in between. V is TRBV9 and J is TRBJ1-4; TRBD1 is a possible D gene (5 bases). The sequence was collected from a man between 50 and 59 years old in good health and CMV-seronegative. The material sequenced was PBMCs. The CDR3 spells CASTTGGATNEKLFF. The CDR3, as DNA: TGTGCCAGCACCACAGGAGGGGCGACTAATGAAAAACTGTTTTTT.